The T cell receptor (beta chain) described here comes from a study of T-cell reconstitution after alpha-beta-depleted transplantation in children. The germline V gene has CDR1 SQVTM and CDR2 ANQGSEA. The CDR3 is made up of 15 amino acids. Germline trimming cut 1 base from V and 0 bases from J; bases unmatched to any gene: 2. The TCRbeta library incorporated unique molecular identifiers. One entry per CDR3 protein, called by TCRdb with MiXCR from the PCR reads. The sample shows roughly 190,000 distinct CDR3 sequences, more than 12% of them seen only once. The sequenced sample was PBMCs from the stem cell graft donor, obtained from the stem cell graft. This clonotype originated in a human donor who donated a stem cell graft to a child with acute lymphoblastic leukemia. The chain employs TRBV29-1 and TRBJ2-1, with 8 bases identical to TRBD1. CDR3 sequence reads: CSVEGDRSSYNEQFF. CDR3 DNA sequence: TGCAGCGTTGAAGGGGACAGGAGCTCCTACAATGAGCAGTTCTTC.